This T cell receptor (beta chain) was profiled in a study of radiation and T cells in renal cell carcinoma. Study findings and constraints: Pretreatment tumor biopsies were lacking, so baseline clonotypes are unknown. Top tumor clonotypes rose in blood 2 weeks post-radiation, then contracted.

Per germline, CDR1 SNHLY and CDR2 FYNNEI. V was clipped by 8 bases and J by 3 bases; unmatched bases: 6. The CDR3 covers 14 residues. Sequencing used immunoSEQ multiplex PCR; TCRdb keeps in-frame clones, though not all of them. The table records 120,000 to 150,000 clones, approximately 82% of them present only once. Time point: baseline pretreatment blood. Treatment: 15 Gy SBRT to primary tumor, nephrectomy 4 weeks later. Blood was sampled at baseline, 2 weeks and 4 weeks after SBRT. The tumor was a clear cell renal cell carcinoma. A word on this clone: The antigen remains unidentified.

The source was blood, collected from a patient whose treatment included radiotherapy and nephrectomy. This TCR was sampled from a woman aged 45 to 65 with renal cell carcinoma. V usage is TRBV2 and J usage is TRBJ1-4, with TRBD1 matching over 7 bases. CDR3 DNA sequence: TGTGCCAGCCTACAGGGGCGCGCTAATGAAAAACTGTTTTTT. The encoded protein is CASLQGRANEKLFF.